This entry describes one T cell receptor beta chain. No cognate antigen has been identified for it. Base qualities are not recorded, but no much larger clone differs from it by a single base. This sample was included in a study of blood T cell repertoires in COVID-19 (TCRdb year 2020). Regarding the complete study: Samples from collaborators originated in the United States, Italy and Spain and spanned both the acute and convalescent phases of COVID-19. Where available, HLA class I and class II types were obtained from metadata supplied by the sample provider rather than from assay-based typing. Deeply sampled blood TCRbeta repertoires from subjects exposed to, actively infected with, or recovered from COVID-19 were included in the dataset. Nearly every sample came with metadata listing a de-identified subject ID, COVID-19 status, age in years and sex. The repertoires were released in a freely available public database meant as a resource for research on the immune response to SARS-CoV-2. Samples came from the ongoing ImmuneRACE study (first 160 participants) plus 1,254 subjects from 6 global collaborators. The material from the prospective study consisted of cDNA or gDNA derived from T cells, B-cell-depleted T cells, or PBMCs.

Beyond this particular receptor, the publication reports: The amount of clinical and demographic metadata varied by source and participant and was provided uncurated.

Between the V and J ends, shortened by 2 bases and 3 bases respectively, the junction contains 10 bases. For CDR1 and CDR2, the germline V gene lists SGHVS and FNYEAQ. The CDR3 runs 15 residues from the cysteine to the phenylalanine. Only CDR3 DNA is held: 45 bases, read in frame from base 1. Collaborating institutions collected whole blood in K2EDTA tubes following their own protocols. For TCRbeta analysis, collaborators shipped samples as frozen whole blood, isolated PBMCs, or DNA extracted from either of those sample types. The immunoSEQ Assay, a bias-controlled multiplex PCR, was used to amplify TCRbeta CDR3 regions from genomic DNA. For the original study's pipeline: The number of nucleated cells in each sample was estimated by amplification of reference gene primers within the assay. To quantify the absolute abundance of each unique TCRbeta CDR3 rearrangement, sequence reads were collapsed and filtered. Productive Simpson clonality was computed per sample as the square root of Simpson's diversity index over productive rearrangements. TCRdb stores this immuneACCESS table with in-frame sequences only. Part of the clones is absent; in the studies checked, under half of the shortfall reflects unresolved V genes, and no reason is known for the rest. The D gene and trimming were derived from the DNA, and the V and J assignments and clone size from that table. Recorded for this sample are some 150,000 clones; 85% to 90% of them occurred a single time. The ten top clones hold roughly 15% of the sample.

The sample was peripheral blood. This receptor was identified in a woman aged 40 to 50 with acute or convalescent COVID-19. Rearrangement joined TRBV7-6 to TRBJ2-2, with the identity of the D gene unclear. The CDR3: CASSLSATHTGELFF. The nucleotide sequence is given as TGTGCCAGCAGCTTAAGCGCCACCCACACCGGGGAGCTGTTTTTT.